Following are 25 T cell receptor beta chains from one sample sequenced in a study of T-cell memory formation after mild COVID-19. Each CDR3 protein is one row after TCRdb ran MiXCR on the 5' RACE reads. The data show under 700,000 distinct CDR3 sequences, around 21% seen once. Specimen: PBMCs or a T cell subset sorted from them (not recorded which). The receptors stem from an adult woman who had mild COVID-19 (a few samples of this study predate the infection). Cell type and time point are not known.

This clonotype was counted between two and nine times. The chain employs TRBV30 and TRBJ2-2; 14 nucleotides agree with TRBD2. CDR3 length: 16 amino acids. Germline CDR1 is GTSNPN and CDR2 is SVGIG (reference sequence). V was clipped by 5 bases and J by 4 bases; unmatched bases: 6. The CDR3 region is CAWGGLAGDGTGELFF. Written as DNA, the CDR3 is TGTGCCTGGGGGGGACTAGCGGGAGACGGCACCGGGGAGCTGTTTTTT.

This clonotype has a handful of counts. For the CDR3, the DNA is TGTGCCACCAGCAGAGATAGGGACAGGGGTGAATTTGAGCAGTTCTTC. Protein product: CATSRDRDRGEFEQFF. J is TRBJ2-1 and V is TRBV15, with 10 bases lining up with TRBD1. Germline CDR1 and CDR2: LNHNV and YYDKDF (reference sequence). Trimming removed 0 bases from V and 9 bases from J; junction bases left unmatched: 8. The CDR3 length is 16 residues.

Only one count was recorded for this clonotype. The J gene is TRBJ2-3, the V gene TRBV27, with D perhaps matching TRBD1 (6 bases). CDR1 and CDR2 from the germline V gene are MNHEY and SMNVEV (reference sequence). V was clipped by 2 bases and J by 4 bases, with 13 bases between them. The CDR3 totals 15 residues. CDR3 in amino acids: CASSLTTGGADTQYF. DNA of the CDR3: TGTGCCAGCAGTTTAACGACAGGTGGGGCAGATACGCAGTATTTT.

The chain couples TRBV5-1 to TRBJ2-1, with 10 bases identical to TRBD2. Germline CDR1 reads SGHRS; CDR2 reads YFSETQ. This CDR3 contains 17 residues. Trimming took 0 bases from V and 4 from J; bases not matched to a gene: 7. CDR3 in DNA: TGCGCCAGCAGCTTGGGGGATAGCGGGGGGCCGTACAATGAGCAGTTCTTC. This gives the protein CASSLGDSGGPYNEQFF.

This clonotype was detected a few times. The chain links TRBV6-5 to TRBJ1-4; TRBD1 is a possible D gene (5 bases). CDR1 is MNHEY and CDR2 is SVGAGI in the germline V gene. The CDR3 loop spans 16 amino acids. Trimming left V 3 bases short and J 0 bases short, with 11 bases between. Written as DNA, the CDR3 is TGTGCCAGCAGTTATTCGGGGACTCCAACTAATGAAAAACTGTTTTTT. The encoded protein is CASSYSGTPTNEKLFF.

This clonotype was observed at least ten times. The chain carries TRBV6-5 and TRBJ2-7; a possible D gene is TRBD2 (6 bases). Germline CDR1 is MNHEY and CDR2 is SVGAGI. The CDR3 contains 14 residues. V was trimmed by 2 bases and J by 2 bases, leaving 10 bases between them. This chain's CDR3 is CASSYGLAAYEQYF. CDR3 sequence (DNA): TGTGCCAGCAGTTACGGGTTAGCGGCCTACGAGCAGTACTTC.

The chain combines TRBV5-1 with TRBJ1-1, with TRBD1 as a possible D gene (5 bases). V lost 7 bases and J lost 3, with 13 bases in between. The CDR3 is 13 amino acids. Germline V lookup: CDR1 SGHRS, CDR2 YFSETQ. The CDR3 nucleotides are TGCGCCAGCCACCGGGACGGAGACACTGAAGCTTTCTTT. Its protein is CASHRDGDTEAFF.

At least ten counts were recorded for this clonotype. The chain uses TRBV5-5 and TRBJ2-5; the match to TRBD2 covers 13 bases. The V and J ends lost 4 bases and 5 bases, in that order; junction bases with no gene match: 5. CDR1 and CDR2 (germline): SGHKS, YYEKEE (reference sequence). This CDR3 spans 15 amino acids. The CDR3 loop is CASSTGLAGVETQYF. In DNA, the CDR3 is TGTGCCAGCAGCACCGGACTAGCGGGAGTGGAGACCCAGTACTTC.

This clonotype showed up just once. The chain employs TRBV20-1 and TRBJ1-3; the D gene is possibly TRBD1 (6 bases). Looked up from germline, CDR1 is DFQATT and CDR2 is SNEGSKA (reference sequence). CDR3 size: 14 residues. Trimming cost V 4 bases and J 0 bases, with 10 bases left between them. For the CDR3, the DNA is TGCAGTGCTAAGGGGGGGCTCTCTGGAAACACCATATATTTT. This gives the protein CSAKGGLSGNTIYF.

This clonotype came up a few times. The CDR3 DNA follows: TGCAGCGTTGAAATCCGGGCATTCGACAATGAGCAGTTCTTC. This translates into CSVEIRAFDNEQFF. The rearrangement joins TRBV29-1 to TRBJ2-1; the D is unclear. Germline CDR1 reads SQVTM; CDR2 reads ANQGSEA. The CDR3 extends over 14 amino acids. V shed 2 bases and J shed 5 bases, with 13 bases lying between them.

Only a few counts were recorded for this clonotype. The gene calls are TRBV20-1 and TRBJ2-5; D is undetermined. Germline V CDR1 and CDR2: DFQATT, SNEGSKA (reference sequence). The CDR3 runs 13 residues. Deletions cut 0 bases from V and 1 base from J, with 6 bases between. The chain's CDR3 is CSARDSVQETQYF. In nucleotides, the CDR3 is TGCAGTGCTAGAGATTCAGTCCAAGAGACCCAGTACTTC.

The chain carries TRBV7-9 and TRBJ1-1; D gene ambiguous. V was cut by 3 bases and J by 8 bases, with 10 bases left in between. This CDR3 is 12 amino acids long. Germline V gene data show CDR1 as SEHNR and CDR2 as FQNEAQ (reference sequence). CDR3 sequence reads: CASSFRTREAFF. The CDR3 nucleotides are TGTGCCAGCAGCTTCCGGACCAGGGAAGCTTTCTTT.

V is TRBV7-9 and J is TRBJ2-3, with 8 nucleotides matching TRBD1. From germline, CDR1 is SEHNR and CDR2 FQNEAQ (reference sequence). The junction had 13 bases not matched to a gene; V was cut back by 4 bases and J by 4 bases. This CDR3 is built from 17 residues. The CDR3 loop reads CASSSSRDRQPPDTQYF. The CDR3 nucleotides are TGTGCCAGCAGCTCCTCCCGGGACAGGCAGCCCCCAGATACGCAGTATTTT. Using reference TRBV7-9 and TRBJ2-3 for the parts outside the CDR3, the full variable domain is DTGVSQNPRHKITKRGQNVTFRCDPISEHNRLYWYRQTLGQGPEFLTYFQNEAQLEKSRLLSDRFSAERPKGSFSTLEIQRTEQGDSAMYLCASSSSRDRQPPDTQYFGPGTRLTVL.

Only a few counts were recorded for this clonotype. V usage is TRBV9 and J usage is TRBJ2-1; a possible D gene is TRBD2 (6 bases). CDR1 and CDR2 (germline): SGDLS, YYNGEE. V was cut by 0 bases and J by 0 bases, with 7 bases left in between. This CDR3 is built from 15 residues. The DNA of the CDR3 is TGTGCCAGCAGCGTAGGCGGGATCTCCTACAATGAGCAGTTCTTC. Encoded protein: CASSVGGISYNEQFF.

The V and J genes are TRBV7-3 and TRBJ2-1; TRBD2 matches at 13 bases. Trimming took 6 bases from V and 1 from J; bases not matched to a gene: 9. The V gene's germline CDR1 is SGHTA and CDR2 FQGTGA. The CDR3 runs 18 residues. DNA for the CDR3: TGTGCCAGCAGGACTAGCGGGAGGCAAACCGGGTCCTACAATGAGCAGTTCTTC. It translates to CASRTSGRQTGSYNEQFF.

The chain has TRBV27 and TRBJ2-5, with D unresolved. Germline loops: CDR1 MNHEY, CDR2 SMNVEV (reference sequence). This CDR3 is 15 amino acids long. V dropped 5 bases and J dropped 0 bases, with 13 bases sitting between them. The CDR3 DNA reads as TGTGCCAGCAGTCCCCTGGGGTTGTACCAAGAGACCCAGTACTTC. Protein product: CASSPLGLYQETQYF.

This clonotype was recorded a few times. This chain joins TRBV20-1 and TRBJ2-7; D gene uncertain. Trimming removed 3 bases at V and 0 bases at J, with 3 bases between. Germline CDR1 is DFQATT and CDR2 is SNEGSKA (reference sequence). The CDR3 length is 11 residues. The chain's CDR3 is CSASHSYEQYF. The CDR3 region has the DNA TGCAGTGCTAGCCACTCCTACGAGCAGTACTTC.

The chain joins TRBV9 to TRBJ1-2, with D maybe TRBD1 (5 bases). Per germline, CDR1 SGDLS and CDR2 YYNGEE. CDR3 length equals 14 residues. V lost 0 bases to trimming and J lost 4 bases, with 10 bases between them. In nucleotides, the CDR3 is TGTGCCAGCAGCGTAGGGCGGGACGCCTATGGCTACACCTTC. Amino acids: CASSVGRDAYGYTF. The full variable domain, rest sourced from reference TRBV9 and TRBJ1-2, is DSGVTQTPKHLITATGQRVTLRCSPRSGDLSVYWYQQSLDQGLQFLIQYYNGEERAKGNILERFSAQQFPDLHSELNLSSLELGDSALYFCASSVGRDAYGYTFGSGTRLTVV.

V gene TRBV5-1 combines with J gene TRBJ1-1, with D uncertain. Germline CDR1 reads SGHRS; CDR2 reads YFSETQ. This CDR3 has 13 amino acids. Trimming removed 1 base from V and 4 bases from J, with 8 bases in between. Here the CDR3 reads CASSLFLTTEAFF. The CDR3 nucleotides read TGCGCCAGCAGCTTGTTCCTCACCACTGAAGCTTTCTTT. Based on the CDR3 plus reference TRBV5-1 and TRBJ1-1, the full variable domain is KAGVTQTPRYLIKTRGQQVTLSCSPISGHRSVSWYQQTPGQGLQFLFEYFSETQRNKGNFPGRFSGRQFSNSRSEMNVSTLELGDSALYLCASSLFLTTEAFFGQGTRLTVV.

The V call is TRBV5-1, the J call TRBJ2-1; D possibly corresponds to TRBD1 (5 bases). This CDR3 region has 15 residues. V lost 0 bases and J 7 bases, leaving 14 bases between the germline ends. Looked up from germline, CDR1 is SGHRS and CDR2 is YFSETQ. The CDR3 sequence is CASSLGQSSGNEQFF. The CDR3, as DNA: TGCGCCAGCAGCTTGGGACAGTCGTCTGGGAATGAGCAGTTCTTC. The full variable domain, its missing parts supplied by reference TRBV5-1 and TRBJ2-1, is KAGVTQTPRYLIKTRGQQVTLSCSPISGHRSVSWYQQTPGQGLQFLFEYFSETQRNKGNFPGRFSGRQFSNSRSEMNVSTLELGDSALYLCASSLGQSSGNEQFFGPGTRLTVL.

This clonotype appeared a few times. The CDR3 protein is CSVEGGSYNEQFF. The CDR3 bases are TGCAGCGTTGAAGGCGGATCCTACAATGAGCAGTTCTTC. The rearrangement uses TRBV29-1 and TRBJ2-1; D is unclear. CDR3 size: 13 residues. The germline V gene has CDR1 SQVTM and CDR2 ANQGSEA. Trimming took off 1 base at V and 1 base at J, with 5 bases between the two ends.

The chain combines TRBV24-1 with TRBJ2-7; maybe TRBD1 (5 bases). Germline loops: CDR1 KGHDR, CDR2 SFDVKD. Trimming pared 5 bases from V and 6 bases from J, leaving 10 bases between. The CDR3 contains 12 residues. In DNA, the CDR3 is TGTGCCACCAGTGCGGACAAGGGCGAGCAGTACTTC. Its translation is CATSADKGEQYF.

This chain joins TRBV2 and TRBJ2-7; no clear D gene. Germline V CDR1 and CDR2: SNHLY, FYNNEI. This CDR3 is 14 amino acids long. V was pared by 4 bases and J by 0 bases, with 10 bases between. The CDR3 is CASSAVGRSYEQYF. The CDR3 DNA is TGTGCCAGCAGTGCAGTGGGCCGCTCCTACGAGCAGTACTTC.

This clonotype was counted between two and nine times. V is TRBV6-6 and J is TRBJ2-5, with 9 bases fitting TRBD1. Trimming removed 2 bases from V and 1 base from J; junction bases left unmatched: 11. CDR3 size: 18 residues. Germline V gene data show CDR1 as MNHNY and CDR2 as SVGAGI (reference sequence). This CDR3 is CASSYAWDREGGQETQYF. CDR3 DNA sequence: TGTGCCAGCAGTTACGCCTGGGACAGGGAGGGAGGCCAAGAGACCCAGTACTTC.

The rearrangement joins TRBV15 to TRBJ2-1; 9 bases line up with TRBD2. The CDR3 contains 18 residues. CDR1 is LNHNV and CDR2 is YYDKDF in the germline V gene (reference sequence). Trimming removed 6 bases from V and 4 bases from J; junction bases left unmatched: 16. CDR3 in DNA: TGTGCCACCAGGAAAGAAAGGATTAGCGGGAGAAGTTACAATGAGCAGTTCTTC. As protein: CATRKERISGRSYNEQFF. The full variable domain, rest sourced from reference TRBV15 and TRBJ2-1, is DAMVIQNPRYQVTQFGKPVTLSCSQTLNHNVMYWYQQKSSQAPKLLFHYYDKDFNNEADTPDNFQSRRPNTSFCFLDIRSPGLGDTAMYLCATRKERISGRSYNEQFFGPGTRLTVL.